What follows is one T cell receptor beta chain and its context. The sample holds a few counts of this clonotype. Its antigen remains unidentified. No much larger clone exists at a distance of one base, and base qualities are not known. The TCR beta CDR3 regions were amplified from the RNA transcripts. The first round of RT-PCR for the TCR CDR3 was performed with the HTBI primer set and the Qiagen OneStep RT-PCR kit. Libraries were constructed in a second round of multiplex PCR, after which size selection and purification were carried out. Sequencing of the libraries was done on an Illumina HiSeq2000 using paired-end 100 bp reads. The study's own analysis went as follows. SOAPnuke was used to process the raw data, with reads discarded if the reads contained adapters or uncalled bases, had a mean Phred below 15, or lacked an exact constant-primer or identifier match. High-quality paired reads were merged using COPE v1.2.5, and each unique nucleotide sequence was defined as a clonotype. MiTCR v1.1 was used to align clonotypes to the IMGT TRBV, TRBD and TRBJ reference segments. Only V-J combinations with frequency above 0.0001, covering approximately 99% of repertoires, were analysed. A TCS score was defined as the ratio of F50 (clonal expansion) to E x V (chaos), with BLOSUM62-based TCRdist applied between CDR3 peptides within each V-J. Welch's t-statistics and random forest reduced around 550 V-J features to roughly 13, which were used in a naive Bayes classifier (R e1071). The public sequencing data were trimmed at Q25 with fastp and processed into clonotypes with MiXCR by TCRdb, which kept only in-frame beta chains. Identical CDR3 protein sequences are pooled into one entry, listed with their most common genes and DNA. V and J calls and clone size were set by TCRdb, not the authors. The table for this sample lists approximately 380,000 distinct CDR3 sequences; 11% to 15% of them were counted only once. The biggest ten clones account for 28% of the sample.

Ophthalmopathy patients had moderately to severely active disease, Clinical Activity Score of at least 3, NOSPECS grade of at least 4, and duration under 3 months. The study excluded patients with uncontrolled infections, other autoimmune diseases, pregnancy or lactation. Clinical symptoms, serum thyroxine and TRAb, thyroid ultrasound, and orbital computed tomography formed the basis for the diagnoses. PBMCs were isolated from about 9.1 ml of fresh peripheral blood by Ficoll-Paque density gradient centrifugation. Total RNA was extracted using Trizol reagent, and RNA quality was assessed on an Agilent 2100 Bioanalyzer. This specimen belongs to a study of T cells in Graves' hyperthyroidism and ophthalmopathy (dated by TCRdb to the late 2010s). Regarding the study in general: Peripheral blood was sampled at the time of initial diagnosis, prior to any treatment. To identify TCR V-J signatures that set the groups apart, the researchers used a discovery cohort of roughly 100 patients, made up of roughly 45 with Graves' ophthalmopathy and some 58 with stable Graves' hyperthyroidism. An independent validation cohort of around 20 hyperthyroidism patients and about 15 patients who later progressed to ophthalmopathy tested prospective prediction of ophthalmopathy. The roughly 94 discovery patients were randomly divided into training and test sets at a 7:3 ratio. In addition, the study compared T-cell repertoires in thyroid tissue and in blood from six Graves' hyperthyroidism patients. After sampling, hyperthyroidism patients received methimazole starting at 30 mg daily, and ophthalmopathy patients received high-dose intravenous methylprednisolone. TCR Vbeta CDR3 sequencing of 130 to 150 peripheral blood samples (fewer than 45 ophthalmopathy, 75 or so hyperthyroidism and roughly 17 progressor patients) is reported in the paper.

On the study overall, not on this receptor specifically: Ophthalmopathy was separated from stable hyperthyroidism by a 13 V-J signature model, with approximately 90% sensitivity and about 84% specificity obtained in cross-validation and 80%/75% obtained in testing. Blood samples also contained most of the expanded thyroid clonotypes (frequency above 0.001), which suggests that blood repertoires may reflect thyroid immune responses. No statistical method was used to set the sample size in advance, and investigators knew the group allocation. In validation, the model predicted progression to ophthalmopathy with just under 71% sensitivity and roughly 75% specificity, a median of approximately 6.5 months before onset.

Specimen: blood. The source of this sequence is a man aged 45-60 years with Graves' ophthalmopathy.

The encoded CDR3 is CASRPSGDAYEQYF. The DNA sequence reads TGTGCCAGCAGACCAAGCGGGGATGCCTACGAGCAGTACTTC. Recombination connected TRBV6-1 to TRBJ2-7, with 7 bases matching TRBD2. For this chain, trimming is 6 bases at the V end and 2 bases at the J end, and the number of junction bases without a gene match is 7. CDR1 and CDR2 are read off the germline V gene as MNHNS and SASEGT. From cysteine to phenylalanine, the CDR3 is 14 amino acids long. The retained sequence is limited to the CDR3, 42 bases, with the frame set at the first base.